The rows below give T cell receptor beta chains drawn from one sample of a study of cytomegalovirus exposure and HLA in healthy donors. Libraries were prepared by immunoSEQ multiplex PCR; TCRdb keeps only in-frame clonotypes and omits some of them. The data contain more than 100,000 clones, around three quarters of them seen just once; the ten biggest clones take up approximately 3.5%. Material: PBMCs. These receptor sequences come from a woman aged 30 to 39 in good health and CMV-seropositive. Both conserved end residues are part of each CDR3. The order of the fields is J gene, clone size, V gene, D gene, CDR3 protein, CDR3 DNA. D genes are given only for firm matches. A clone size is listed for some rows: how often the clone was seen (once, few, many), or a class if it is expanded.

TRBJ1-1	once	TRBV12-5	NA	CASGSTRTGNTEAFF	TGTGCTAGTGGTTCCACACGGACTGGGAACACTGAAGCTTTCTTT
TRBJ1-3	once	TRBV19	NA	CASTAQGWNTIYF	TGTGCCAGTACCGCACAGGGATGGAACACCATATATTTT
TRBJ2-7	NA	TRBV5-4	NA	CASSLGYPYEQYF	TGTGCCAGCAGCTTGGGGTACCCCTACGAGCAGTACTTC
TRBJ1-2	NA	TRBV2	TRBD1	CASTSDRGGYGYTF	TGTGCCAGCACTTCGGACAGGGGTGGATATGGCTACACCTTC
TRBJ2-3	NA	TRBV5-6	TRBD2	CASSEGLAKEQYF	TGTGCCAGCAGCGAAGGACTAGCGAAAGAGCAGTATTTT
TRBJ1-6	NA	TRBV14	NA	CASSQLGGMNSPLHF	TGTGCCAGCAGCCAACTGGGGGGGATGAATTCACCCCTCCACTTT
TRBJ2-5	NA	TRBV2	TRBD2	CASSERTSGGGGGTQYF	TGTGCCAGCAGTGAACGGACTAGCGGGGGTGGGGGAGGGACCCAGTACTTC
TRBJ1-1	NA	TRBV5-6	TRBD1	CASSLTGDLPTEAFF	TGTGCCAGCAGCTTAACAGGGGACCTACCCACTGAAGCTTTCTTT
TRBJ1-5	many	TRBV5-5	NA	CASSPAPSVQPQHF	TGTGCCAGCAGCCCTGCCCCGAGCGTCCAGCCCCAGCATTTT
TRBJ2-5	NA	TRBV7-9	TRBD2	CASRSIIGGGVETQYF	TGTGCCAGCAGATCCATTATCGGGGGGGGCGTGGAGACCCAGTACTTC
TRBJ2-7	NA	TRBV6-5	NA	CASSLEGSDEQYF	TGTGCCAGCAGTTTGGAAGGGAGCGACGAGCAGTACTTC
TRBJ2-7	NA	TRBV13	NA	CASSLGLISGYDGQYF	TGTGCCAGCAGCTTAGGCCTAATTAGCGGCTACGATGGGCAGTACTTC
TRBJ2-1	NA	TRBV7-9	TRBD2	CASSFRAGGYEQFF	TGTGCCAGCAGCTTCCGAGCGGGGGGGTATGAGCAGTTCTTC
TRBJ1-5	NA	TRBV28	NA	CASTPYGSGSQPQHF	TGTGCCAGCACCCCCTACGGGTCGGGGAGTCAGCCCCAGCATTTT
TRBJ2-7	NA	TRBV6-5	TRBD2	CASSYGGRLAGKEQYF	TGTGCCAGCAGTTATGGGGGAAGACTAGCGGGGAAAGAGCAGTACTTC
TRBJ1-3	NA	TRBV6-1	NA	CASSPDLVGNTIYF	TGTGCCAGCAGTCCCGACTTGGTTGGAAACACCATATATTTT
TRBJ1-6	NA	TRBV6-1	NA	CASITGSNSPLHF	TGTGCCAGCATTACAGGGTCTAATTCACCCCTCCACTTT
TRBJ2-6	few	TRBV7-9	TRBD1	CASSAVGQGLSGANVLTF	TGTGCCAGCAGCGCAGTAGGACAGGGGCTTTCTGGGGCCAACGTCCTGACTTTC
TRBJ2-7	NA	TRBV4-2	NA	CASSPESSNDPYEQYF	TGTGCCAGCAGCCCGGAGTCCTCGAATGACCCCTACGAGCAGTACTTC
TRBJ1-4	NA	TRBV6-1	NA	CASKDSFNEKLFF	TGTGCCAGCAAGGACAGTTTTAATGAAAAACTGTTTTTT
TRBJ2-3	NA	TRBV7-9	NA	CASSLEGRGSDTQYF	TGTGCCAGCAGCTTAGAGGGGCGGGGCTCAGATACGCAGTATTTT
TRBJ1-2	few	TRBV9	TRBD1	CASSPHPGGGFGYTF	TGTGCCAGCAGCCCTCATCCAGGGGGCGGGTTCGGCTACACCTTC
TRBJ1-1	NA	TRBV5-1	NA	CASSGTLGGVGTEAFF	TGCGCCAGCAGCGGTACCCTTGGGGGGGTTGGCACTGAAGCTTTCTTT
TRBJ2-5	NA	TRBV9	NA	CASSGTVQETQYF	TGTGCCAGCAGCGGGACAGTCCAAGAGACCCAGTACTTC
TRBJ2-1	NA	TRBV13	TRBD2	CASSLVAGGPYNEQFF	TGTGCCAGCAGCTTAGTAGCGGGGGGACCCTACAATGAGCAGTTCTTC
TRBJ2-2	NA	TRBV10-3	NA	CAIGSSAGELFF	TGTGCCATCGGGTCTAGCGCCGGGGAGCTGTTTTTT
TRBJ2-1	NA	TRBV6-5	TRBD1	CASSTTGTGQFF	TGTGCCAGCAGTACTACCGGGACAGGCCAGTTCTTC
TRBJ1-1	few	TRBV6-5	NA	CASSTGLTNTEAFF	TGTGCCAGCAGTACGGGACTGACGAACACTGAAGCTTTCTTT
TRBJ2-7	many	TRBV5-6	NA	CASNPGWGENEQYF	TGTGCCAGCAACCCAGGGTGGGGGGAGAACGAGCAGTACTTC
TRBJ2-6	NA	TRBV6-1	NA	CASTVNSGANVLTF	TGTGCCAGCACGGTTAACTCTGGGGCCAACGTCCTGACTTTC
TRBJ2-2	NA	TRBV9	TRBD2	CASSSRTSGGMNTGELFF	TGTGCCAGCAGCTCCCGGACTAGCGGGGGGATGAACACCGGGGAGCTGTTTTTT
TRBJ2-7	NA	TRBV28	NA	CASSGQYYEQYF	TGTGCCAGCAGCGGACAGTACTACGAGCAGTACTTC
TRBJ2-7	NA	TRBV7-2	TRBD1	CASSLPGTGTQHYF	TGTGCCAGCAGCTTACCTGGGACAGGGACACAGCATTACTTC
TRBJ2-2	once	TRBV7-9	NA	CSSKQNTGELFF	TGTTCCAGCAAACAGAACACCGGGGAGCTGTTTTTT
TRBJ1-1	NA	TRBV5-4	NA	CASSWAGMNTEAFF	TGTGCCAGCAGCTGGGCAGGAATGAACACTGAAGCTTTCTTT
TRBJ2-1	few	TRBV7-3	NA	CASSPLPLSYNEQFF	TGTGCCAGCAGCCCCCTCCCCTTGAGCTACAATGAGCAGTTCTTC
TRBJ2-4	NA	TRBV2	TRBD2	CASRNSGGINIQYF	TGTGCCAGCAGAAATAGCGGGGGGATAAACATTCAGTACTTC
TRBJ1-6	NA	TRBV7-9	NA	CASSPTAGYNSPLHF	TGTGCCAGCAGCCCGACAGCGGGCTATAATTCACCCCTCCACTTT
TRBJ2-2	once	TRBV28	TRBD2	CASSHPVGGDTGELFF	TGTGCCAGCAGTCACCCGGTCGGGGGGGACACCGGGGAGCTGTTTTTT